These 18 T cell receptor beta chains were all obtained from the same sample, sequenced in a study of shared clonotypes between healthy human individuals. The protocol was immunoSEQ multiplex PCR, while the TCRdb copy is restricted to in-frame clones and leaves out a portion. The sample includes 650,000 to 800,000 clones, over 55% of them seen just once. Source material: memory CD4+ T cells sorted from blood. As to subset: CD45RA-negative fraction. Receptor source: a woman aged 25 to 39 in good health.

This chain joins TRBV19 and TRBJ1-5, with 9 bases matching TRBD1. Germline CDR1 LNHDA, CDR2 SQIVND (reference sequence). The length of the CDR3 is 17 residues. Trimming cost V 3 bases and J 0 bases; bases outside gene matches: 6. Here the CDR3 reads CASSIDGQGLSNQPQHF. The CDR3 bases are TGTGCCAGTAGTATTGACGGACAGGGGCTTAGCAATCAGCCCCAGCATTTT.

This clone occurred a few times. This chain joins TRBV11-2 and TRBJ2-7, with 8 bases that match TRBD2. The V and J ends lost 7 bases and 6 bases, in that order; junction bases with no gene match: 8. Germline CDR1 reads SGHAT; CDR2 reads FQNNGV. This CDR3 region has 13 residues. CDR3 loop: CASTAGGSREQYF. The CDR3 nucleotides are TGTGCCAGCACCGCGGGGGGTAGCCGCGAGCAGTACTTC.

The J gene is TRBJ1-5, the V gene TRBV4-1; a possible D gene is TRBD1 (6 bases). V gave up 0 bases and J gave up 4 bases, with 13 bases separating them. This CDR3 has 16 residues. Per germline, CDR1 MGHRA and CDR2 YSYEKL. The CDR3 bases are TGCGCCAGCAGCCAAGATGCAGGGGCCTTTAATCAGCCCCAGCATTTT. The encoded protein is CASSQDAGAFNQPQHF.

The J gene is TRBJ2-7, the V gene TRBV2; tentatively, D is TRBD1 (6 bases). Between the trimmed V and J ends, which lost 6 bases and 2 bases, there was a span of 14 bases. Germline V gene data show CDR1 as SNHLY and CDR2 as FYNNEI. CDR3 length: 14 residues. The CDR3 sequence is CASRWTDDTYEQYF. CDR3 coding DNA: TGTGCCAGCAGATGGACAGACGATACCTACGAGCAGTACTTC.

CDR3 nucleotides: TGTGCCAGCAGCTTAGAGGCTAGCGGGAGCTACGAGCAGTACTTC. Its protein is CASSLEASGSYEQYF. The chain combines TRBV7-2 with TRBJ2-7, with 10 bases matching TRBD2. CDR1 and CDR2 from the germline V gene are SGHTA and FQGNSA. There are 15 residues in the CDR3. V dropped 1 base and J dropped 3; count of bases not matched to a gene: 3.

The V gene is TRBV12-2, the J gene TRBJ2-5; TRBD1 is the table's D call, not checked against the DNA. TRBV12-2 is a pseudogene locus. The CDR3 spans 17 residues. This CDR3 reads CASRLVPRQGWKETQYF. In DNA, the CDR3 is TGTGCAAGTCGCTTAGTCCCTAGACAGGGATGGAAAGAGACCCAGTACTTC.

In this sample, this clone turned up many times. The rearrangement uses TRBV5-5 and TRBJ2-2; TRBD2 aligns across 10 bases. CDR1 is SGHKS and CDR2 is YYEKEE in the germline V gene (reference sequence). The CDR3 runs to 16 residues. With 1 base clipped from V and 7 bases from J, the junction kept 7 bases outside the gene matches. The CDR3 loop is CASSLLAGDAGGELFF. For the CDR3, the DNA is TGTGCCAGCAGCTTGCTAGCGGGAGATGCAGGCGGGGAGCTGTTTTTT.

The CDR3 DNA reads TGCAGCGTCCAACCTAGCGGAGCCTACAATGAGCAGTTCTTC. Amino acids: CSVQPSGAYNEQFF. The chain combines TRBV29-1 with TRBJ2-1; the match to TRBD2 covers 7 bases. After removal of 6 bases from V and 2 bases from J, the junction contained 7 bases not matched to a gene. Germline assignment: CDR1 SQVTM and CDR2 ANQGSEA. The CDR3 spans 14 residues.

The chain uses TRBV5-1 and TRBJ2-4; either TRBD1 or TRBD2 may supply D (5 bases each). Germline V lookup: CDR1 SGHRS, CDR2 YFSETQ. This CDR3 contains 15 residues. V was trimmed by 0 bases and J by 4 bases, leaving 11 bases between them. The CDR3, as DNA: TGCGCCAGCAGCTTGGAGGTCGAGGGGAAAAACATTCAGTACTTC. It translates to CASSLEVEGKNIQYF.

V is TRBV7-9 and J is TRBJ2-4; 13 nucleotides align to TRBD2. Per the germline V gene, CDR1 is SEHNR and CDR2 is FQNEAQ (reference sequence). V lost 3 bases to trimming and J lost 0 bases; unmatched junction nucleotides: 5. The CDR3 is 18 amino acids. This chain's CDR3 is CASSFTSGRALAKNIQYF. In nucleotides, the CDR3 is TGTGCCAGCAGCTTTACTAGCGGGAGGGCGTTAGCCAAAAACATTCAGTACTTC.

The rearrangement links TRBV28 to TRBJ2-7; D tentatively fits TRBD1 or TRBD2 (5 bases each). The CDR3 consists of 12 residues. CDR1 is MDHEN, CDR2 SYDVKM, per germline. Between the trimmed V and J ends, which lost 8 bases and 3 bases, there was a span of 11 bases. This CDR3 reads CASGDLDYEQYF. The CDR3 bases are TGTGCCAGCGGGGACCTAGACTACGAGCAGTACTTC. Variable domain in full (rest from reference TRBV28 and TRBJ2-7): DVKVTQSSRYLVKRTGEKVFLECVQDMDHENMFWYRQDPGLGLRLIYFSYDVKMKEKGDIPEGYSVSREKKERFSLILESASTNQTSMYLCASGDLDYEQYFGPGTRLTVT.

This clone was seen only a few times. This chain connects TRBV7-9 to TRBJ1-4; D is unclear. The CDR3 consists of 14 residues. Germline V CDR1 and CDR2: SEHNR, FQNEAQ (reference sequence). The V end lost 5 bases, the J end lost 4 bases, and 11 bases lay between the germline ends. The CDR3 loop is CASSQGRDNEKLFF. In nucleotides, the CDR3 is TGTGCCAGCAGCCAAGGACGGGATAATGAAAAACTGTTTTTT.

As for this clone: Since a much larger clone is just one base distant, this may be a read error. This chain links TRBV7-2 with TRBJ2-3; no clear D. CDR3 length equals 14 residues. The germline V and J ends were trimmed by 1 base and 2 bases, with 7 bases remaining between them. In germline, CDR1 is SGHTA, CDR2 FQGNSA. The CDR3 bases are TGTGCCAGCAGCTTAGACTACAACACAGATACGCAGTATTTT. Its protein is CASSLDYNTDTQYF. Full variable domain (outside the CDR3, taken from reference TRBV7-2 and TRBJ2-3): GAGVSQSPSNKVTEKGKDVELRCDPISGHTALYWYRQSLGQGLEFLIYFQGNSAPDKSGLPSDRFSAERTGGSVSTLTIQRTQQEDSAVYLCASSLDYNTDTQYFGPGTRLTVL.

V gene TRBV29-1 combines with J gene TRBJ2-1; D possibly matches TRBD1 or TRBD2 (5 bases each). V lost 8 bases to trimming and J lost 0 bases, with 17 bases between them. The CDR3 consists of 15 residues. Germline values: CDR1 SQVTM, CDR2 ANQGSEA. CDR3 residues: CSTFEGSSSYNEQFF. The CDR3 bases are TGCAGCACCTTTGAGGGGAGCAGCTCCTACAATGAGCAGTTCTTC.

The chain has TRBV7-9 and TRBJ1-4, with 8 bases identical to TRBD1. CDR1 SEHNR and CDR2 FQNEAQ come from the germline V gene (reference sequence). The CDR3 consists of 15 residues. V shed 5 bases and J 1 base; nucleotides not matched to a gene: 3. CDR3 in amino acids: CASSQTGVTNEKLFF. CDR3 nucleotides: TGTGCCAGCAGCCAGACAGGGGTAACTAATGAAAAACTGTTTTTT.

This chain links TRBV19 with TRBJ2-3; D possibly corresponds to TRBD2 (5 bases). The CDR3 spans 16 residues. From germline, CDR1 is LNHDA and CDR2 SQIVND (reference sequence). Trimming removed 3 bases from V and 2 bases from J, with 15 bases in between. CDR3 residues: CASSIKRRVNTDTQYF. CDR3 DNA: TGTGCCAGTAGTATTAAGAGGCGGGTCAACACAGATACGCAGTATTTT.

The V call is TRBV11-2, the J call TRBJ2-5; either TRBD1 or TRBD2 may supply D (6 bases each). V shed 8 bases and J shed 3 bases, with 19 bases lying between them. CDR3 size: 15 residues. CDR1 and CDR2 from the germline V gene are SGHAT and FQNNGV. CDR3 sequence reads: CASGLLGGQEETQYF. The CDR3 DNA sequence: TGTGCCAGCGGGCTACTCGGGGGACAAGAAGAGACCCAGTACTTC.

This chain connects TRBV6-5 to TRBJ2-7, with 7 bases lining up with TRBD1. The CDR3 loop spans 15 amino acids. Trimming removed 6 bases from V and 2 bases from J; junction bases left unmatched: 10. The germline CDR1 and CDR2 sequences are MNHEY and SVGAGI. The CDR3 region has the DNA TGTGCCAGCAGACGCCAGGGGACAGCCACCTACGAGCAGTACTTC. This encodes CASRRQGTATYEQYF.